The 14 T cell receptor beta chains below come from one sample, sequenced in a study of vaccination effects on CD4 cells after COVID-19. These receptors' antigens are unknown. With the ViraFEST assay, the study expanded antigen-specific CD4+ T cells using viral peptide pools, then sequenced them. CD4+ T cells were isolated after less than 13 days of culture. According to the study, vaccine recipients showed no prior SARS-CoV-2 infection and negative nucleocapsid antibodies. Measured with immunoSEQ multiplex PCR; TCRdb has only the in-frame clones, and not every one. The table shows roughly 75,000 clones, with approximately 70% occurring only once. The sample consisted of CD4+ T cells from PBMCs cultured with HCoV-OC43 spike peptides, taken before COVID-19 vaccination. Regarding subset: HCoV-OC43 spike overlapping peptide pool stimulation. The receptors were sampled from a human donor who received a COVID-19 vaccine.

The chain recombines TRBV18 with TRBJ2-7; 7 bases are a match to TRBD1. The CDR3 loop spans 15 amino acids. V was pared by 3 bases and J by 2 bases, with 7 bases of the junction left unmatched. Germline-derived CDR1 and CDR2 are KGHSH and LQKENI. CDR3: CASSPTGISTYEQYV. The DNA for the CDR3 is TGTGCCAGCTCACCGACAGGGATCTCTACCTACGAGCAGTACGTC.

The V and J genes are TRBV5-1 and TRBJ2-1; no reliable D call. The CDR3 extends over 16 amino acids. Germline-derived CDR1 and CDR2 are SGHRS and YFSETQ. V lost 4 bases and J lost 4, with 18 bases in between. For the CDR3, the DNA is TGCGCCAGCAGCGTACAGTTGTCCGGCGATTACAATGAGCAGTTCTTC. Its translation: CASSVQLSGDYNEQFF.

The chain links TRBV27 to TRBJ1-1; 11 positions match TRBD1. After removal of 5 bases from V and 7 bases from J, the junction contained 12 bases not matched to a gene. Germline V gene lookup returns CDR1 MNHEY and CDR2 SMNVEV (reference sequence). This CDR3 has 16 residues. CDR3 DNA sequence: TGTGCCAGCAGTCCTAAAAATAGGACAGGGGGCTTTGAAGCTTTCTTT. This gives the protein CASSPKNRTGGFEAFF.

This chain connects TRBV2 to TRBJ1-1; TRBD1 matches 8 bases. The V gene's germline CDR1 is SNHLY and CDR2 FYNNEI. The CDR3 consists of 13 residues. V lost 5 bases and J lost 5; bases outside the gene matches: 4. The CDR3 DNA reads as TGTGCCAGCAGTACGGACAGGGAAACTGAAGCTTTCTTT. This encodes CASSTDRETEAFF. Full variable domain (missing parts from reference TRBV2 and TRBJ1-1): EPEVTQTPSHQVTQMGQEVILRCVPISNHLYFYWYRQILGQKVEFLVSFYNNEISEKSEIFDDQFSVERPDGSNFTLKIRSTKLEDSAMYFCASSTDRETEAFFGQGTRLTVV.

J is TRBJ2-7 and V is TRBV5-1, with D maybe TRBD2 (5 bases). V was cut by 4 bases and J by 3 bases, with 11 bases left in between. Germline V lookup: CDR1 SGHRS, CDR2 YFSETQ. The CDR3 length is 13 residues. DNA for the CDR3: TGCGCCAGCAGCCGCTCAGGAGGCTACGAGCAGTACGTC. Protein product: CASSRSGGYEQYV.

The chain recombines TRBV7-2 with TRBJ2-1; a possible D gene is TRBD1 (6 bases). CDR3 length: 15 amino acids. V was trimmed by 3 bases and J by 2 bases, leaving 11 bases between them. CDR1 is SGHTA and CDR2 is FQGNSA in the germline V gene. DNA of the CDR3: TGTGCCAGCAGCTTTAGACAGGTTACCTACAATGAGCAGTTCTTC. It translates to CASSFRQVTYNEQFF.

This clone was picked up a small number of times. In nucleotides, the CDR3 is TGCGCCAGCAGCTTGTTGCAGGGAGGCTATGGCTACACCTTC. Residues: CASSLLQGGYGYTF. The chain carries TRBV5-1 and TRBJ1-2, with D perhaps matching TRBD1 (5 bases). Deletions cut 1 base from V and 4 bases from J, with 11 bases between. CDR3 length equals 14 residues. Germline-derived CDR1 and CDR2 are SGHRS and YFSETQ. The full variable domain, with the rest looked up from reference TRBV5-1 and TRBJ1-2, is KAGVTQTPRYLIKTRGQQVTLSCSPISGHRSVSWYQQTPGQGLQFLFEYFSETQRNKGNFPGRFSGRQFSNSRSEMNVSTLELGDSALYLCASSLLQGGYGYTFGSGTRLTVV.

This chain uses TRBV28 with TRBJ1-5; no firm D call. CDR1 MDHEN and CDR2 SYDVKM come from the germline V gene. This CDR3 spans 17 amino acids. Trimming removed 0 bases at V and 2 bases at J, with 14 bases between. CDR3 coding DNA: TGTGCCAGCAGTTTATGGGCAGGCCCCCGAGGCAATCAGCCCCAGCATTTT. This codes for CASSLWAGPRGNQPQHF.

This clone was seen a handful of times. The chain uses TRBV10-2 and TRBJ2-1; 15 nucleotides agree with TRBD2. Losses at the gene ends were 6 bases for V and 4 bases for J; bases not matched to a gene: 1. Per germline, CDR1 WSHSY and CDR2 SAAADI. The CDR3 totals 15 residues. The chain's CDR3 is CASRGLAGGYNEQFF. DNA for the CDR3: TGCGCCAGCAGGGGACTAGCGGGGGGATACAATGAGCAGTTCTTC.

The CDR3 reads CASSLDRGSVYGYTF. The CDR3 DNA reads TGTGCCAGCAGCTTAGACAGGGGTTCGGTCTATGGCTACACCTTC. The chain links TRBV7-9 to TRBJ1-2; 7 nucleotides agree with TRBD1. The CDR3 consists of 15 residues. The V gene's germline CDR1 is SEHNR and CDR2 FQNEAQ (reference sequence). V dropped 1 base and J dropped 4; count of bases not matched to a gene: 6. Full variable domain (remainder filled in from reference TRBV7-9 and TRBJ1-2): DTGVSQNPRHKITKRGQNVTFRCDPISEHNRLYWYRQTLGQGPEFLTYFQNEAQLEKSRLLSDRFSAERPKGSFSTLEIQRTEQGDSAMYLCASSLDRGSVYGYTFGSGTRLTVV.

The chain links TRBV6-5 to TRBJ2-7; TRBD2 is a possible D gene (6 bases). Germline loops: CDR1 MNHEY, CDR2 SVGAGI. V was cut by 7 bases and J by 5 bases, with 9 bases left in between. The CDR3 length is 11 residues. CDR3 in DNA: TGTGCCAGCAAGCGCGGGGACGAGCAGTACGTC. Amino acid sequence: CASKRGDEQYV.

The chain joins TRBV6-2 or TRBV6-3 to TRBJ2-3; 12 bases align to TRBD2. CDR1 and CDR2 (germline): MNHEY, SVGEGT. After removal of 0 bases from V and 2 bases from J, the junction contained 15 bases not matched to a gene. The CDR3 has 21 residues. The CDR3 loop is CASSYSNRLAGVRFVTDTQYF. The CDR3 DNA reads TGTGCCAGCAGTTACTCGAATAGACTAGCGGGGGTCCGATTTGTCACAGATACGCAGTATTTT.

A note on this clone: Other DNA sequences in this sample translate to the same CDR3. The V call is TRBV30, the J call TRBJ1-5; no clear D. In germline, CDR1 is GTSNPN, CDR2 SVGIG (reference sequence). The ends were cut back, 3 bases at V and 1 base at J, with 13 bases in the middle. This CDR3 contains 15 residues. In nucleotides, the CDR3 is TGTGCCTGGAGCCCATCAGGAGGAAGCAATCAGCCCCAGCATTTT. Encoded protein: CAWSPSGGSNQPQHF.

The CDR3 region is CSVEEGLSGLADTQYF. The CDR3 nucleotides read TGCAGCGTTGAAGAGGGACTAAGCGGACTCGCAGATACGCAGTATTTT. The rearrangement uses TRBV29-1 and TRBJ2-3, with 7 bases fitting TRBD2. This CDR3 has 16 residues. Trimming took 0 bases from V and 4 from J; bases not matched to a gene: 10. Germline lookup yields CDR1 SQVTM and CDR2 ANQGSEA.